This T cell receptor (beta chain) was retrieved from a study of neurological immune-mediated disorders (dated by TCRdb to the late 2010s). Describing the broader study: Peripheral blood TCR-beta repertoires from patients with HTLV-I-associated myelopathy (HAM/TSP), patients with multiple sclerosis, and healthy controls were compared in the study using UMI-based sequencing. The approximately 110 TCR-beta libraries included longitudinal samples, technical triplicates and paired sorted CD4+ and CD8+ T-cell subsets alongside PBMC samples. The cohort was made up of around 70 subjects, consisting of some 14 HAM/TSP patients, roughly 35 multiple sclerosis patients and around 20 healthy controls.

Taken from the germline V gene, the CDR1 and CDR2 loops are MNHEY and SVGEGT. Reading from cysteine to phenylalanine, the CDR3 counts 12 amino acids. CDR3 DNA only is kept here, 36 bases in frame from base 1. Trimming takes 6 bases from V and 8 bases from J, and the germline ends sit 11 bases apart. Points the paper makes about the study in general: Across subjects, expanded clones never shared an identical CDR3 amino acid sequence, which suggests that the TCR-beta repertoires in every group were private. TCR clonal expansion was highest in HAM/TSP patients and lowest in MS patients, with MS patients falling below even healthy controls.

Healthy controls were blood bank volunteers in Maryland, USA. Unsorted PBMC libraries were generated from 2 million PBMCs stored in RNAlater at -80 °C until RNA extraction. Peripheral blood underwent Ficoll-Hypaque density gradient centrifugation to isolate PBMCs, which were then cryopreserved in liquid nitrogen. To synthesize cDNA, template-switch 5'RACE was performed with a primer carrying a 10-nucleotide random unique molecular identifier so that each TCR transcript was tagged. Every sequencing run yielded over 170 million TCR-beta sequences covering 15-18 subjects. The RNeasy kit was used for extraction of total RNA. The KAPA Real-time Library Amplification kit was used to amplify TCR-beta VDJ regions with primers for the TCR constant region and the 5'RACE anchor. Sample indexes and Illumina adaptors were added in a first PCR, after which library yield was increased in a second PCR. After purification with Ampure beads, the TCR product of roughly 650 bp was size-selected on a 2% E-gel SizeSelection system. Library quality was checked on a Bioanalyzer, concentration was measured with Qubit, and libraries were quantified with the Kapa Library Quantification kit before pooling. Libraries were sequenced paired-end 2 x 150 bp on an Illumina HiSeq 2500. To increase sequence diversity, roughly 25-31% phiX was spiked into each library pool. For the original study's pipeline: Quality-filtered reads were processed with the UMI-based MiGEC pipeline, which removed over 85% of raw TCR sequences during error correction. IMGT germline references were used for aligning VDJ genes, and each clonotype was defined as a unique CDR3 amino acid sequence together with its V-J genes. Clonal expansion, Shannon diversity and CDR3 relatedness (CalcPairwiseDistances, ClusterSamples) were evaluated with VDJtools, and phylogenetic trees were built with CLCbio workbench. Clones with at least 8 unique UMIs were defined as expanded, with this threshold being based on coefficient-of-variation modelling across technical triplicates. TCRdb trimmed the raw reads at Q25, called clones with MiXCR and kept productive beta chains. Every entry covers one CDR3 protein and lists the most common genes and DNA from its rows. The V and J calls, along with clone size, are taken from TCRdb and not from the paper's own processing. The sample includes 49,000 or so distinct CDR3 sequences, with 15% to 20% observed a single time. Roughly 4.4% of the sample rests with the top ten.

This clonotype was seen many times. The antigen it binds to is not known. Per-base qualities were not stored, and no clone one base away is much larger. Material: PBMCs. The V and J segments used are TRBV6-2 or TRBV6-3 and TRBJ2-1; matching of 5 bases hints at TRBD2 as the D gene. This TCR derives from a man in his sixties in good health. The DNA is TGTGCCAGCAGCAGGACTGTGCATGAGCAGTTCTTC. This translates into CASSRTVHEQFF.